This TCR beta chain was recorded in a study of CD4 T cells in relation to SARS-CoV-2 and coronaviruses. General observations from the study: Approximately 65% of donors had memory CD4+ clonotypes crossrecognizing SARS-CoV-2 and common cold coronavirus spike. Samples before the pandemic and after infection were not matched within any donor.

The protocol was immunoSEQ multiplex PCR, while the TCRdb copy is restricted to in-frame clones and leaves out a portion. The sample records tens of thousands of clones, over 85% being singletons. With regard to this clone: Its antigen is not known.

CDR3 length equals 12 residues. Germline V gene data show CDR1 as MNHEY and CDR2 as SVGEGT. V dropped 4 bases and J dropped 0 bases, with 2 bases sitting between them. The unexposed donors gave CD4+ T cells in 2011-2018, prior to COVID-19. The chain is built from TRBV6-2 or TRBV6-3 and TRBJ2-3; D gene uncertain. The sequence was obtained from a human donor in good health. Sample: naive CD4+ T cells from PBMCs. The subset denotes: naive CD4+ T cells isolated by negative enrichment. CDR3 nucleotide sequence: TGTGCCAGCAGTTTTAGCACAGATACGCAGTATTTT. Residues: CASSFSTDTQYF.